This T cell receptor (beta chain) was retrieved from a study of cytomegalovirus exposure and HLA in healthy donors. Study conclusions and caveats: Previous analysis showed most TCR beta V segments were productive about 90% or about 30% of the time. Accurate predictions that matched the HLA-A and HLA-B alleles of most subjects were reportedly made from TCR beta sequences. Across donors, presence/absence analyses took sequencing depth to be roughly uniform. In a later analysis, TCR beta V- and J-gene trimming was associated with a missense DCLRE1C variant.

V was shortened by 0 bases and J by 4 bases, with 19 bases between the two germline ends. CDR1 and CDR2 from the germline V gene are SGHRS and YFSETQ. This CDR3 is 17 amino acids long. With respect to this clone: The antigen is unknown.

Both 60 Vbeta primers and 13 Jbeta primers went into the PCR. Profiled with immunoSEQ multiplex PCR; TCRdb holds only in-frame clones, not every one. The listing contains about 58,000 clones. The sequence was collected from a woman aged 18-30 years in good health and CMV-seronegative. Sequences were obtained from PBMCs. The gene calls are TRBV5-1 and TRBJ1-2; D may be TRBD1 (5 bases). This chain's CDR3 is CASSLVGGRINFYGYTF. The CDR3, as DNA: TGCGCCAGCAGCTTGGTCGGGGGACGGATAAACTTCTATGGCTACACCTTC.